The 4 T cell receptor beta chains given below trace back to one sample, sequenced in a study of human T cells and chemical hapten exposure. Time point in this sample: patch test 3, about 24 weeks after DPC sensitization. Treatment indicated: therapeutic diphenylcyclopropenone sensitization with weekly scalp DPC. TCRdb recomputed calls from the RACE reads with MiXCR, one row per CDR3 protein. The sample records 50,000 to 70,000 distinct CDR3 sequences, 9.5% to 15% being singletons. Source: whole blood, taken in connection with sensitization to the hapten diphenylcyclopropenone (DPC). These receptors originate from a young man with alopecia areata. Some clones in this sample may be carry-over from other donors' samples.

This clonotype was observed a few times. The chain carries TRBV11-2 and TRBJ1-3, with D tentatively TRBD1 (6 bases). Looked up from germline, CDR1 is SGHAT and CDR2 is FQNNGV. V lost 5 bases to trimming and J lost 6 bases, with 14 bases between them. The CDR3 extends over 14 amino acids. The CDR3 loop is CASSRRTELNTIYF. The CDR3 DNA follows: TGTGCCAGCAGCAGGAGGACAGAGTTAAACACCATATATTTT.

This clonotype has more than one count but fewer than ten. This chain joins TRBV20-1 and TRBJ2-5; 13 nucleotides align to TRBD2. The J segment lost 3 bases and the V segment lost 0 bases, leaving 10 bases of the junction unmatched. The CDR3 has 18 amino acids. Germline V lookup: CDR1 DFQATT, CDR2 SNEGSKA (reference sequence). The CDR3 nucleotides are TGCAGTGCTAGAGATCTCAGAGACGGACTAGCGGGGGAAGAGACCCAGTACTTC. Translation: CSARDLRDGLAGEETQYF.

V is TRBV29-1 and J is TRBJ2-3; D is uncertain. The germline CDR1 and CDR2 sequences are SQVTM and ANQGSEA. The V and J ends lost 8 bases and 2 bases respectively, with 14 bases between them. This CDR3 spans 13 amino acids. Here the CDR3 reads CSTLFRVTDTQYF. For the CDR3, the DNA is TGCAGCACATTATTCAGAGTCACAGATACGCAGTATTTT.

This clonotype showed up many times. This CDR3 reads CASSLLLAGGNEQFF. CDR3 DNA: TGTGCCAGCAGCCTACTCCTAGCGGGGGGTAATGAGCAGTTCTTC. This chain uses TRBV7-3 with TRBJ2-1, with 11 bases lining up with TRBD2. This CDR3 spans 15 amino acids. Germline CDR1 SGHTA, CDR2 FQGTGA. V was clipped by 5 bases and J by 7 bases; unmatched bases: 7.